This T cell receptor beta chain was captured by sequencing in a study of OX40 agonist ivuxolimab in advanced cancers. Comment on this clone: Its ends do not fully match the called genes, so a read error is possible.

Libraries were prepared by immunoSEQ multiplex PCR; TCRdb keeps only in-frame clonotypes and omits some of them. This sample carries roughly 69,000 clones, roughly 81% of them seen once, and the ten largest clones take more than 8%. Per the germline V gene, CDR1 is SSHAT and CDR2 is FNYEAQ (reference sequence). The CDR3 runs to 16 residues. The sequence was collected from an adult with an advanced solid tumor such as melanoma, head and neck, liver or kidney cancer. V usage is TRBV7-7 and J usage is TRBJ1-1; a weak D match, TRBD1 (5 bases). The material was CD4+ or CD8+ T cells sorted from blood, obtained in a trial of the OX40 agonist ivuxolimab. The CDR3 protein is CASSLSEFQGNTEAFF. DNA of the CDR3: TGTGCTAGCAGCTTATCTGAGTTTCAGGGAAACACTGAAGCTTTCTTT. The variable domain in full, with the rest retrieved from reference TRBV7-7 and TRBJ1-1, is GAGVSQSPRYKVTKRGQDVTLRCDPISSHATLYWYQQALGQGPEFLTYFNYEAQPDKSGLPSDRFSAERPEGSISTLTIQRTEQRDSAMYRCASSLSEFQGNTEAFFGQGTRLTVV.